This T cell receptor beta chain was recorded in a study of blood T cells in healthy people across ages (dated by TCRdb to between 2015 and 2017). General notes on the study: In model experiments, template switching captured about one uniquely barcoded TCR beta cDNA molecule for every two T cells. Using the same blood draw, the study looked at two additional independent replicas of 1 million unique cDNA reads for two donors, one aged 18 to 30 and the other aged 80 or older. The donors were split into four age groups: young (average about 15 years), middle-aged (roughly 42), aged (approximately 60) and long-lived (82). Using deep sequencing normalized with unique cDNA molecular identifiers, the study measured how TCR beta repertoire diversity changes with age. General conclusions and limits of the study: Compared with the aged group, the long-lived group had more naive CD4+ T cells, fewer expanded clones and increased TCR diversity, suggesting age selection. The CMV infection status of donors was not known, potentially confounding age-related changes in expanded clonotypes. The percentage of naive T cells measured by flow cytometry correlated strongly with observed TCR beta diversity. Estimates of total diversity from one million sequenced T cells were regarded as lower bounds and underestimates. Conclusive comparison of naive and antigen-experienced compartments was prevented by the profiling of bulk unsorted PBMCs. As age increased, observed TCR beta diversity per million T cells dropped in a roughly linear way, and a significant reduction was already evident by age 40.

Donors were 40 or so systemically healthy Caucasian individuals from Russia aged roughly 6 to 90 years. Approximately 11 milliliters of peripheral blood were drawn from each donor into EDTA-treated Vacutainer tubes. Ficoll-Paque density-gradient centrifugation was used to isolate PBMCs, with at least 7 million per sample. Trizol reagent was used to extract total RNA from the PBMCs, yielding at least 6 micrograms per sample. Naive CD45RAhigh/CD27high T cell percentages were measured by flow cytometry on a PBMC aliquot from every donor. From the cysteine through the phenylalanine, the CDR3 covers 15 amino acids. Only CDR3 DNA remains: 45 bases, in frame from the first base. V and J are truncated by 6 bases and 5 bases respectively, leaving an intervening sequence of 14 bases. The CDR1 and CDR2 encoded by the germline V gene (reference sequence) are LGHDT and YNNKEL. Points on this clonotype: Its recognized antigen is unknown. Base qualities are missing; no much larger clone stands one base away.

The library relied on 5' RACE. Reads for this sample came from an Illumina HiSeq 2500. A second roughly 6 to 11 cycle PCR used a sample-barcoded 5' primer and a J-beta primer mix. Each TCR beta cDNA molecule received a unique molecular identifier from a template-switch 5' adaptor carrying 12 random nucleotides. Each sample yielded at least 2.5 million CDR3-containing paired-end reads. First-strand cDNA synthesis was performed from all RNA using the Mint cDNA synthesis kit, with priming by a TRBC-specific oligonucleotide. After uracil-DNA glycosylase treatment, a first 18-cycle PCR used universal primers M1SS and BC2_uni_R on all cDNA. The source study handled its data this way. For normalization, 1 million high-quality reads were randomly selected from each sample, with every read carrying a distinct molecular identifier. Reads with shared molecular identifiers were discarded instead of being binned into consensus sequences. CDR3 identification, clonotype clustering and error correction used MiTCR with a Q25 quality threshold and the strictest error-elimination algorithm. A nonparametric unseen species model with Euler transformation was used to estimate lower-bound total TCR beta diversity. TCRdb reanalyzed the raw reads on its own, using fastp at Q25 for trimming and MiXCR for clone calling, and kept in-frame beta chains. Each CDR3 protein gets just one entry, which takes the most common genes and DNA from the rows behind it. Here the V and J calls rest on TCRdb's processing, not on the authors' analysis. This sample comprises around 820,000 distinct CDR3 sequences, more than 20% of them detected only once. The ten largest account for more than 3% of the sample.

The sample was also reused in another study, on T cells of mothers and their children. That second publication adds: Donors were nine systemically healthy Caucasian individuals: three mothers and their six children. cDNA synthesis used all of the extracted RNA, with approximately 1.4 ug of RNA in each 15 ul reaction. Sample barcodes and 2-4 random nucleotides were added via the M1S primer in the second PCR. Over 8.5 million TCR beta CDR3 reads were obtained for each mother, and 2.7 million or so reads were obtained for each child. Thymic selection similarly shapes TCR recombination output in related and unrelated pairs, with minor effect from inherited differences. Normalized repertoire overlap in related mother-child pairs was always slightly higher than in unrelated mother-child pairs, but the difference was never significant. Persistent microchimeric T cell clones were not detected, at a sensitivity of about 99 clones per million clonotypes. To look for features that set related mother-child pairs apart from unrelated individuals, the researchers ran deep NGS to compare the TCR beta repertoires of mothers and children. On average, the children were approximately 11 +/- 4 years old, while the mothers were about 40 +/- 4 years old. After adapter ligation was performed with NEBNext reagents, the libraries were sequenced on an Illumina HiSeq 2000 with 100+100 nt paired-end reads. Mother and child libraries were prepared a month apart and sequenced in separate runs to prevent cross-contamination. For each donor, somewhere between about 450,000 and 2,000,000 distinct TCR beta clonotypes were identified. Naive TCR beta clonotypes were estimated from low-frequency clonotypes matched to each donor's FACS-determined naive share, without sorting.

The receptor chain draws on TRBV3-1 and TRBJ1-6; the D gene is perhaps TRBD1, from 6 matching bases. Sequenced sample: blood. This receptor was obtained from a boy aged 5-17 years in good health. The CDR3 reads CASRIRDIDNSPLHF. The DNA sequence is TGTGCCAGCAGAATCCGGGACATCGATAATTCACCCCTCCACTTT.